The text below deals with one TCR beta chain. Antigen specificity is unknown. A universal primer site was added by template switching, and unique molecular identifiers were carried by the cDNA. TCRdb re-analysed the 5' RACE reads in MiXCR, keeping a single row per CDR3 protein. The sample holds under 1 million distinct CDR3 sequences, roughly an eighth seen once. The data belong to a study of identical twins. Findings and limits, study-wide: Fewer insertions characterized abundant cord blood beta clonotypes, whereas memory repertoires showed none. Excess twin sharing in beta out-of-frame sequences was weaker.

This sample was shared with a second study, whose subject was yellow fever vaccine responses in identical twins.

This TCR came from a young woman in good health. Sample: PBMCs.

CDR3 protein: CATSRSGWVLHF. CDR3 DNA: TGTGCCACCAGCCGGAGTGGATGGGTCCTCCACTTT. This chain links TRBV24-1 with TRBJ1-6, with no clear D. Trimming cost V 7 bases and J 15 bases, with 15 bases left between them. This CDR3 has 12 amino acids. CDR1 is KGHDR, CDR2 SFDVKD, per germline.